This T cell receptor beta chain was captured by sequencing in a study of cytomegalovirus exposure and HLA in healthy donors. The CDR3 totals 17 residues. V was cut by 3 bases and J by 5 bases, with 22 bases left in between. Germline values: CDR1 LNHDA, CDR2 SQIVND (reference sequence). A note on this clone: Antigen: not known.

Notes on the study in general: Per published accounts, TCR beta sequences correctly predicted the HLA-A and HLA-B alleles of most subjects.

The PCR contained 60 Vbeta and 13 Jbeta primers. The repertoire was sequenced with immunoSEQ multiplex PCR; TCRdb's copy has only in-frame clones and lacks some. The table lists some 180,000 clones, 65% to 85% of them singletons. Sequenced sample: PBMCs. This chain joins TRBV19 and TRBJ1-2, with a weak D call TRBD1 (5 bases). This clonotype was obtained from a girl under 18 in good health and CMV-seropositive. CDR3 sequence (DNA): TGTGCCAGTAGTATGGTATCCATCTCCGGGACTGATTATGGCTACACCTTC. Protein sequence: CASSMVSISGTDYGYTF.